The 27 T cell receptor beta chains below all came from one sample that was sequenced in a study of cytomegalovirus exposure and HLA in healthy donors. The PCR had 60 Vbeta and 13 Jbeta primers. Assay used: immunoSEQ multiplex PCR; TCRdb lists only in-frame clones, some missing. The sample consists of some 40,000 clones, over 70% of them appearing once. Sequencing was done on a sample of PBMCs. The receptors shown here come from a man aged 45-65 years in good health and CMV-seronegative.

J is TRBJ2-1 and V is TRBV7-2; the match to TRBD2 covers 15 bases. J lost 3 bases, V lost 5 bases, and 8 bases had no gene match. The CDR3 contains 18 residues. Germline CDR1 is SGHTA and CDR2 is FQGNSA. CDR3 in DNA: TGTGCCAGCAGCCTGGGACTAGCGGGAGGCCGCCTCTACAATGAGCAGTTCTTC. Protein product: CASSLGLAGGRLYNEQFF.

Notes on this clone: The conserved phenylalanine or tryptophan normally closing the CDR3 is absent here, so this likely arose from a read error. The chain has TRBV28 and TRBJ1-2, with D unclear. The CDR3 totals 11 residues. In germline, CDR1 is MDHEN, CDR2 SYDVKM. Trimming shortened V by 3 bases and J by 5 bases, and 4 bases separated the two germline ends. This CDR3 reads CASSLRYGYTS. Written as DNA, the CDR3 is TGTGCCAGCAGTTTGAGGTATGGCTACACCTCC.

This clone was observed a handful of times. The chain has TRBV27 and TRBJ1-1; D perhaps matches TRBD1 (5 bases). From germline, CDR1 is MNHEY and CDR2 SMNVEV (reference sequence). There are 16 residues in the CDR3. V lost 0 bases to trimming and J lost 0 bases, with 11 bases between them. CDR3 region: CASSLSAGSMNTEAFF. Here the CDR3 DNA reads TGTGCCAGCAGTTTATCAGCAGGGTCCATGAACACTGAAGCTTTCTTT.

This sequence joins TRBV18 and TRBJ2-7, with 10 bases matching TRBD1. The CDR3 covers 15 residues. After removal of 3 bases from V and 2 bases from J, the junction contained 4 bases not matched to a gene. The germline CDR1 and CDR2 sequences are KGHSH and LQKENI. CDR3: CASSPTGTGAYEQYF. CDR3 coding DNA: TGTGCCAGCTCACCGACCGGGACAGGGGCCTACGAGCAGTACTTC.

To note about this clone: The sample contains more than one DNA sequence encoding this CDR3. The chain has TRBV29-1 and TRBJ1-1, with 7 bases identical to TRBD1. CDR1 SQVTM and CDR2 ANQGSEA come from the germline V gene. V gave up 7 bases and J gave up 2 bases; unmatched junction bases: 16. The CDR3 extends over 16 amino acids. The chain's CDR3 is CSASGTASPPNTEAFF. The CDR3, as DNA: TGCAGCGCCTCCGGGACAGCCTCCCCTCCTAACACTGAAGCTTTCTTT.

This chain connects TRBV7-2 to TRBJ2-7, with TRBD2 matching 14 bases. CDR1 is SGHTA and CDR2 is FQGNSA in the germline V gene. The CDR3 consists of 15 residues. V was clipped by 1 base and J by 5 bases; unmatched bases: 1. This CDR3 reads CASSLGLAGGHEQYF. As DNA, the CDR3 is TGTGCCAGCAGCTTAGGACTAGCGGGAGGGCACGAGCAGTACTTC.

V usage is TRBV19 and J usage is TRBJ2-3, with 10 nucleotides matching TRBD2. The CDR3 is made up of 15 amino acids. Trimming took 5 bases from V and 3 from J; bases not matched to a gene: 5. Germline assignment: CDR1 LNHDA and CDR2 SQIVND (reference sequence). CDR3 sequence reads: CASSRTSGKTDTQYF. CDR3 bases: TGTGCCAGTAGTCGGACTAGCGGCAAGACAGATACGCAGTATTTT.

This chain links TRBV7-3 with TRBJ1-2, with D perhaps matching TRBD1 (5 bases). Trimming pared 3 bases from V and 2 bases from J, leaving 19 bases between. CDR1 SGHTA and CDR2 FQGTGA come from the germline V gene. The CDR3 consists of 17 residues. This CDR3 reads CASSLGPGEARNYGYTF. The CDR3 nucleotides are TGTGCCAGCAGCTTGGGGCCCGGGGAGGCTCGGAACTATGGCTACACCTTC.

This clone was counted once. V is TRBV9 and J is TRBJ2-1; 7 positions agree with TRBD2. There are 15 residues in the CDR3. Germline values: CDR1 SGDLS, CDR2 YYNGEE. Trimming took 5 bases from V and 2 from J; bases not matched to a gene: 7. The CDR3 nucleotides are TGTGCCAGCAGTCTTAGCGGGCTTACCTACAATGAGCAGTTCTTC. The encoded protein is CASSLSGLTYNEQFF.

This chain connects TRBV5-1 to TRBJ1-1; D remains unclear. The CDR3 length is 14 residues. Germline V lookup: CDR1 SGHRS, CDR2 YFSETQ. Deletions cut 1 base from V and 1 base from J, with 8 bases between. CDR3 nucleotide sequence: TGCGCCAGCAGCTTGACCGCAGGGAACACTGAAGCTTTCTTT. Translated, it gives CASSLTAGNTEAFF.

The V gene is TRBV7-6, the J gene TRBJ1-6; D is undetermined. The CDR3 spans 14 residues. CDR1 and CDR2 (germline): SGHVS, FNYEAQ. Deletions cut 1 base from V and 8 bases from J, with 9 bases between. The CDR3 DNA sequence: TGTGCCAGCAGCTTAGTAAACGGGGATTCACCCCTCCACTTT. Residues: CASSLVNGDSPLHF.

This clone was found once. V is TRBV7-2 and J is TRBJ1-1; D remains unclear. The CDR3 covers 12 residues. The V end was cut by 5 bases, the J end by 4 bases, with 8 bases between. Germline V lookup: CDR1 SGHTA, CDR2 FQGNSA. Here the CDR3 DNA reads TGTGCCAGCAGCGCGTATGGCACTGAAGCTTTCTTT. This translates into CASSAYGTEAFF.

V is TRBV19 and J is TRBJ2-7; 9 bases align to TRBD2. Trimming took 5 bases from V and 3 from J; bases not matched to a gene: 11. This CDR3 spans 16 amino acids. Germline V CDR1 and CDR2: LNHDA, SQIVND (reference sequence). The CDR3 region has the DNA TGTGCCAGTAGTCCCCGGGATAGCGGGAGTTTCTACGAGCAGTACTTC. Residues: CASSPRDSGSFYEQYF.

J is TRBJ1-6 and V is TRBV18, with TRBD1 as a possible D gene (6 bases). Between the trimmed V and J ends, which lost 3 bases and 8 bases, there was a span of 17 bases. The CDR3 is 16 residues long. Germline-derived CDR1 and CDR2 are KGHSH and LQKENI. The CDR3 nucleotides read TGTGCCAGCTCACCGTCAGGGGCCCCTTCCCATTCACCCCTCCACTTT. Translating it yields CASSPSGAPSHSPLHF.

The chain carries TRBV10-3 and TRBJ2-7; TRBD1 might be the D (7 bases). Germline CDR1 is ENHRY and CDR2 is SYGVKD. The CDR3 consists of 15 residues. V dropped 6 bases and J dropped 0 bases, with 15 bases sitting between them. Here the CDR3 DNA reads TGTGCCATCAGAGACCCGCGGGACAGCTCCTACGAGCAGTACTTC. Amino acids: CAIRDPRDSSYEQYF.

The genes are TRBV28 and TRBJ2-6, with D hard to call. The V and J ends lost 1 base and 0 bases respectively, with 4 bases between them. Germline assignment: CDR1 MDHEN and CDR2 SYDVKM. The CDR3 loop spans 15 amino acids. CDR3 sequence reads: CASSLSVSGANVLTF. CDR3 DNA sequence: TGTGCCAGCAGTTTATCGGTCTCTGGGGCCAACGTCCTGACTTTC.

The chain links TRBV6-6 to TRBJ2-7; a weak D match, TRBD1 (6 bases). Trimming pared 4 bases from V and 1 base from J, leaving 11 bases between. Germline values: CDR1 MNHNY, CDR2 SVGAGI (reference sequence). This CDR3 spans 14 amino acids. CDR3 residues: CASSSFDRSYEQYF. As DNA, the CDR3 is TGTGCCAGCAGTTCATTCGACAGGTCCTACGAGCAGTACTTC.

The chain uses TRBV27 and TRBJ2-6; D unclear. The V end lost 0 bases, the J end lost 0 bases, and 6 bases lay between the germline ends. The CDR3 totals 16 residues. The germline V gene has CDR1 MNHEY and CDR2 SMNVEV (reference sequence). The CDR3 region is CASSLSPVSGANVLTF. DNA of the CDR3: TGTGCCAGCAGTTTATCTCCCGTCTCTGGGGCCAACGTCCTGACTTTC.

This chain uses TRBV2 with TRBJ2-7, with 8 bases that match TRBD2. V was clipped by 4 bases and J by 0 bases; unmatched bases: 5. This CDR3 is built from 15 residues. The germline V gene encodes CDR1 SNHLY and CDR2 FYNNEI. CDR3 nucleotides: TGTGCCAGCAGTGCAACTAGCGGCTCCTCCTACGAGCAGTACTTC. This sequence encodes CASSATSGSSYEQYF.

Here the CDR3 reads CASSGTGWFAAGELFF. CDR3 bases: TGTGCCAGCAGTGGGACAGGGTGGTTCGCGGCCGGGGAGCTGTTTTTT. The rearrangement joins TRBV6-1 to TRBJ2-2; 8 positions match TRBD1. CDR3 length equals 16 residues. The germline V gene encodes CDR1 MNHNS and CDR2 SASEGT. Trimming removed 4 bases from V and 6 bases from J; junction bases left unmatched: 10.

The chain couples TRBV9 to TRBJ2-3, with 12 bases aligning to TRBD2. CDR1 is SGDLS, CDR2 YYNGEE, per germline. The CDR3 covers 17 residues. V shed 0 bases and J 5 bases; nucleotides not matched to a gene: 7. Written as DNA, the CDR3 is TGTGCCAGCAGCGTAGGACTAGCGGGAGTAGACGGAGATACGCAGTATTTT. The encoded protein is CASSVGLAGVDGDTQYF.

V gene TRBV5-1 combines with J gene TRBJ1-1; weak D call: TRBD1 (5 bases). Trimming shortened V by 3 bases and J by 4 bases, and 10 bases separated the two germline ends. This CDR3 has 13 residues. The germline V gene encodes CDR1 SGHRS and CDR2 YFSETQ. The CDR3 bases are TGCGCCAGCAGCTGGAGCGGGGGCACTGAAGCTTTCTTT. This sequence encodes CASSWSGGTEAFF.

The gene calls are TRBV5-1 and TRBJ2-1; 10 bases map to TRBD2. The CDR3 has 15 amino acids. Germline V gives CDR1 SGHRS, CDR2 YFSETQ. The trim removed 4 bases at V and 4 bases at J, leaving 5 bases unmatched. The CDR3 sequence is CASSLLAGGYNEQFF. DNA of the CDR3: TGCGCCAGCAGCCTCTTAGCGGGGGGATACAATGAGCAGTTCTTC.

The gene calls are TRBV4-3 and TRBJ1-1; a weak D match, TRBD1 (5 bases). This CDR3 has 14 residues. In germline, CDR1 is LGHNA, CDR2 YSLEER. Between the trimmed V and J ends, which lost 0 bases and 4 bases, there was a span of 9 bases. CDR3 protein: CASSQDSGPTEAFF. The CDR3 nucleotides read TGCGCCAGCAGCCAAGATTCAGGGCCCACTGAAGCTTTCTTT.

The chain's CDR3 is CSVRGARAYEQYF. CDR3 sequence (DNA): TGCAGCGTTCGGGGGGCACGAGCCTACGAGCAGTACTTC. The V call is TRBV29-1, the J call TRBJ2-7; tentatively, D is TRBD2 (7 bases). The germline V and J ends were trimmed by 5 bases and 2 bases, with 13 bases remaining between them. This CDR3 is 13 amino acids long. The germline CDR1 and CDR2 sequences are SQVTM and ANQGSEA.

The chain couples TRBV28 to TRBJ1-4, with a weak D call TRBD1 (6 bases). CDR1 and CDR2 (germline): MDHEN, SYDVKM. This CDR3 comprises 14 residues. Trimming took 5 bases from V and 7 from J, leaving 14 bases between them. The CDR3 DNA reads as TGTGCCAGCAGTCTGGGGGGGGCGGGTGAAAAACTGTTTTTT. Its protein product is CASSLGGAGEKLFF.

J is TRBJ1-1 and V is TRBV6-5; D is possibly TRBD1 (5 bases). CDR3 size: 14 residues. The germline CDR1 and CDR2 sequences are MNHEY and SVGAGI. V lost 2 bases, J lost 2 bases, and 9 bases lay in between. The CDR3 region has the DNA TGTGCCAGCAGTTACGGGAGGGGAAACACTGAAGCTTTCTTT. Protein: CASSYGRGNTEAFF.